The 32 T cell receptor beta chains listed next were all sequenced from one sample in a study of OX40 agonist ivuxolimab in advanced cancers. TCRdb's copy holds only in-frame clones and misses some; the assay was immunoSEQ multiplex PCR. The sample consists of about 73,000 clones, 85% to 90% of them appearing once. This specimen consisted of CD4+ or CD8+ T cells sorted from blood, obtained in a trial of the OX40 agonist ivuxolimab. The receptors were sampled from an adult with an advanced solid tumor such as melanoma, head and neck, liver or kidney cancer.

The chain links TRBV2 to TRBJ2-7, with D perhaps TRBD1 or TRBD2 (5 bases each). The V end lost 6 bases, the J end lost 3 bases, and 18 bases lay between the germline ends. The CDR3 spans 15 residues. CDR1 and CDR2 from the germline V gene are SNHLY and FYNNEI. The CDR3 region is CASSDTTGEGYEQYF. For the CDR3, the DNA is TGTGCCAGCAGCGACACAACAGGTGAGGGCTACGAGCAGTACTTC.

The genes are TRBV2 and TRBJ1-2; perhaps TRBD1 as D (6 bases). Germline CDR1 is SNHLY and CDR2 is FYNNEI. Trimming left V 7 bases short and J 3 bases short, with 9 bases between. This CDR3 is built from 12 residues. The CDR3 loop is CASKGQYYGYTF. CDR3 DNA: TGTGCCAGCAAAGGACAGTACTATGGCTACACCTTC.

The V gene is TRBV10-3, the J gene TRBJ2-5, with D maybe TRBD1 (5 bases). CDR1 ENHRY and CDR2 SYGVKD come from the germline V gene. With 6 bases removed from V and 3 bases from J, the gap between germline ends came to 11 bases. The CDR3 covers 13 residues. CDR3 bases: TGTGCCATCAGAAATGTAGGGGAAGAGACCCAGTACTTC. Protein sequence: CAIRNVGEETQYF.

The CDR3 region is CASSENSRNTEAFF. CDR3 nucleotide sequence: TGTGCCAGCAGTGAAAACAGTAGGAACACTGAAGCTTTCTTT. J is TRBJ1-1 and V is TRBV6-1; the D is unclear. Looked up from germline, CDR1 is MNHNS and CDR2 is SASEGT. CDR3 length: 14 residues. With 2 bases removed from V and 1 base from J, the gap between germline ends came to 8 bases.

The rearrangement joins TRBV4-2 to TRBJ2-7, with TRBD1 matching over 7 bases. The CDR3 length is 16 residues. The germline V gene has CDR1 LGHNA and CDR2 YNFKEQ. J lost 6 bases, V lost 0 bases, and 11 bases had no gene match. CDR3 amino acids: CASSQEQSDRLGEQYF. The CDR3 DNA sequence: TGTGCCAGCAGCCAAGAGCAATCGGACAGGCTGGGCGAGCAGTACTTC.

In this sample, this clone turned up a few times. The J gene is TRBJ2-5, the V gene TRBV2; D is perhaps TRBD2 (6 bases). CDR1 and CDR2 (germline): SNHLY, FYNNEI. V shed 6 bases and J shed 4 bases, with 9 bases lying between them. This CDR3 spans 12 amino acids. The CDR3 spells CASREGPETQYF. DNA of the CDR3: TGTGCCAGCAGGGAGGGCCCAGAGACCCAGTACTTC.

The rearrangement uses TRBV27 and TRBJ1-1; no firm D call. From germline, CDR1 is MNHEY and CDR2 SMNVEV (reference sequence). The V end was cut by 1 base, the J end by 1 base, with 4 bases between. CDR3 size: 13 residues. This CDR3 is CASSLWQNTEAFF. Here the CDR3 DNA reads TGTGCCAGCAGTTTATGGCAGAACACTGAAGCTTTCTTT.

The chain recombines TRBV9 with TRBJ1-3, with D tentatively TRBD1 (5 bases). The germline CDR1 and CDR2 sequences are SGDLS and YYNGEE. V was cut by 0 bases and J by 5 bases, with 9 bases left in between. The CDR3 covers 14 residues. CDR3 amino acids: CASSVGGGRNTIYF. Here the CDR3 DNA reads TGTGCCAGCAGCGTAGGCGGGGGGAGAAACACCATATATTTT.

V gene TRBV11-2 combines with J gene TRBJ2-7; 8 bases match TRBD1. Germline V gene sequence: CDR1 SGHAT, CDR2 FQNNGV. This CDR3 contains 13 residues. J lost 4 bases, V lost 5 bases, and 4 bases had no gene match. CDR3 protein: CASSQGQVYEQYF. The CDR3 DNA reads as TGTGCCAGCAGCCAGGGACAGGTTTACGAGCAGTACTTC.

The gene calls are TRBV30 and TRBJ2-2; D remains ambiguous. CDR3 size: 12 residues. Per germline, CDR1 GTSNPN and CDR2 SVGIG (reference sequence). V was cut by 3 bases and J by 3 bases, with 5 bases left in between. The CDR3 region is CAWRRDTGELFF. In DNA, the CDR3 is TGTGCCTGGAGACGAGACACCGGGGAGCTGTTTTTT.

The chain has TRBV28 and TRBJ2-1; D call uncertain. The CDR3 contains 15 residues. Looked up from germline, CDR1 is MDHEN and CDR2 is SYDVKM. V lost 7 bases and J lost 6, with 19 bases in between. The CDR3 nucleotides read TGTGCCAGCAAACCGCCATACCCCAGACTCAATGAGCAGTTCTTC. Encoded protein: CASKPPYPRLNEQFF.

DNA for the CDR3: TGCAGCGTTGAAGATGCCGGACAGGGTTTTCAGTACTTC. Protein sequence: CSVEDAGQGFQYF. This rearrangement joins TRBV29-1 to TRBJ2-4, with 8 bases that match TRBD1. The V gene end was trimmed by 0 bases and the J gene end by 11 bases; junction bases not matched to a gene: 6. The CDR3 has 13 residues. CDR1 and CDR2 (germline): SQVTM, ANQGSEA.

The V call is TRBV7-9, the J call TRBJ2-7; the match to TRBD1 covers 10 bases. CDR3 length: 15 amino acids. CDR1 is SEHNR and CDR2 is FQNEAQ in the germline V gene (reference sequence). V lost 3 bases to trimming and J lost 1 base; unmatched junction nucleotides: 3. DNA of the CDR3: TGTGCCAGCAGCTTCAGACAGGGGGCTTCCTACGAGCAGTACTTC. Translated: CASSFRQGASYEQYF.

The chain has TRBV7-8 and TRBJ2-3, with D possibly being TRBD2 (6 bases). Trimming took off 3 bases at V and 6 bases at J, with 16 bases between the two ends. This CDR3 spans 15 amino acids. The germline V gene has CDR1 SGHVS and CDR2 FQNEAQ. DNA of the CDR3: TGTGCCAGCAGCTTCCTCCGGCTAGCGCCGGATACGCAGTATTTT. Translating it yields CASSFLRLAPDTQYF.

The rearrangement uses TRBV11-2 and TRBJ1-1; unclear D gene. The V gene lost 3 bases and the J gene lost 5 bases, with 16 bases spanning the gap. The CDR3 length is 15 residues. The germline V gene encodes CDR1 SGHAT and CDR2 FQNNGV. CDR3 coding DNA: TGTGCCAGCAGCTTGGATACCGTGGGTTGGACTGAAGCTTTCTTT. Amino acid sequence: CASSLDTVGWTEAFF.

The DNA of the CDR3 is TGTGCCAGCAGCTTCGGGGAGACCTTTTACGAGCAGTACTTC. Translation: CASSFGETFYEQYF. This chain uses TRBV7-6 with TRBJ2-7, with D perhaps TRBD2 (5 bases). The CDR3 extends over 14 amino acids. Germline-derived CDR1 and CDR2 are SGHVS and FNYEAQ. Trimming stripped 3 bases from V and 4 bases from J, with 13 bases between.

V is TRBV5-1 and J is TRBJ2-1; 9 positions match TRBD2. V gave up 3 bases and J gave up 3 bases; unmatched junction bases: 4. From germline, CDR1 is SGHRS and CDR2 YFSETQ. CDR3 size: 15 residues. CDR3 sequence (DNA): TGCGCCAGCAGCTCGAGCGGGGGGAACTACAATGAGCAGTTCTTC. This encodes CASSSSGGNYNEQFF.

V usage is TRBV7-9 and J usage is TRBJ2-7, with D perhaps matching TRBD1 or TRBD2 (5 bases each). The CDR3 consists of 13 residues. Germline CDR1 SEHNR, CDR2 FQNEAQ (reference sequence). Trimming stripped 1 base from V and 4 bases from J, with 8 bases between. The CDR3 is CASSLVGDYEQYF. The CDR3 DNA reads TGTGCCAGCAGCTTAGTGGGGGATTACGAGCAGTACTTC.

This clone has only a few counts. The chain recombines TRBV7-9 with TRBJ2-1, with TRBD2 matching 7 bases. Germline-derived CDR1 and CDR2 are SEHNR and FQNEAQ (reference sequence). This CDR3 region has 14 residues. Trimming cost V 6 bases and J 8 bases; bases outside gene matches: 10. This CDR3 reads CASRDGGREHEQFF. The CDR3 DNA reads TGTGCCAGCAGGGACGGTGGGCGGGAGCATGAGCAGTTCTTC.

The V and J genes are TRBV30 and TRBJ1-6; TRBD1 agrees at 8 bases. This CDR3 region has 13 residues. Per the germline V gene, CDR1 is GTSNPN and CDR2 is SVGIG (reference sequence). V shed 8 bases, J shed 9 bases, and the junction held 9 bases outside the gene matches. CDR3 in amino acids: CARQGSGGSPLHF. DNA for the CDR3: TGTGCCCGACAGGGGTCGGGGGGTTCACCCCTCCACTTT.

This clone appeared a single time. The chain links TRBV5-1 to TRBJ2-7, with TRBD1 as a possible D gene (6 bases). Germline-derived CDR1 and CDR2 are SGHRS and YFSETQ. V lost 3 bases, J lost 3 bases, and 13 bases lay in between. The CDR3 totals 14 residues. CDR3 sequence reads: CASSWTQGSYEQYF. The CDR3 DNA reads TGCGCCAGCAGCTGGACACAGGGTAGCTACGAGCAGTACTTC.

This chain links TRBV27 with TRBJ2-6, with TRBD1 matching 9 bases. CDR3 size: 16 residues. Germline CDR1 is MNHEY and CDR2 is SMNVEV (reference sequence). V lost 6 bases, J lost 3 bases, and 6 bases stayed unmatched. CDR3 sequence: CASSPGQGFGANVLTF. The CDR3 DNA sequence: TGTGCCAGCAGCCCAGGACAGGGGTTTGGGGCCAACGTCCTGACTTTC.

The CDR3 region has the DNA TGTGCCAGCAGCTTAAGCAACACAGGGTCCTATGGCTACACCTTC. Translating it yields CASSLSNTGSYGYTF. V gene TRBV7-2 combines with J gene TRBJ1-2, with D perhaps TRBD1 (6 bases). Germline V CDR1 and CDR2: SGHTA, FQGNSA. Trimming shortened V by 2 bases and J by 4 bases, and 14 bases separated the two germline ends. The CDR3 is made up of 15 amino acids.

The chain employs TRBV25-1 and TRBJ2-1; D is ambiguous. This CDR3 contains 13 residues. Trimming removed 5 bases from V and 4 bases from J, with 9 bases in between. Germline values: CDR1 MGHDK, CDR2 SYGVNS. The CDR3 DNA is TGTGCCAGCAGTCTGGGGTTGTACAATGAGCAGTTCTTC. Translation gives CASSLGLYNEQFF.

V gene TRBV6-1 combines with J gene TRBJ1-2, with 7 positions matching TRBD1. The CDR3 runs 16 residues. CDR1 and CDR2 from the germline V gene are MNHNS and SASEGT. Losses at the gene ends were 3 bases for V and 6 bases for J; bases not matched to a gene: 13. The CDR3 region is CASSEWGDRENNGYTF. CDR3 DNA: TGTGCCAGCAGTGAGTGGGGAGACAGGGAAAATAATGGCTACACCTTC.

J is TRBJ2-7 and V is TRBV21-1; the table's D call of TRBD2 was not tested on the DNA. TRBV21-1 is termed a pseudogene. CDR3 length: 11 residues. The CDR3 loop reads CASSKALEQYF. The CDR3 DNA sequence: TGTGCCAGCAGCAAAGCTCTCGAGCAGTACTTC.

The chain employs TRBV27 and TRBJ1-2; 7 bases are a match to TRBD1. After removal of 3 bases from V and 6 bases from J, the junction contained 10 bases not matched to a gene. CDR3 length: 15 amino acids. Germline lookup yields CDR1 MNHEY and CDR2 SMNVEV (reference sequence). The CDR3 reads CASSFDGEGADGYTF. The CDR3 bases are TGTGCCAGCAGTTTCGATGGGGAGGGGGCAGATGGCTACACCTTC.

The chain couples TRBV13 to TRBJ2-7, with TRBD2 matching 11 bases. Germline loops: CDR1 PRHDT, CDR2 FYEKMQ (reference sequence). This CDR3 has 17 amino acids. Trimming at V came to 1 base and at J to 1 base, leaving 6 bases not matched to a gene. The DNA for the CDR3 is TGTGCCAGCAGCTTAGCCACTAGCGGGGGTGGGTCCTACGAGCAGTACTTC. Protein product: CASSLATSGGGSYEQYF.

The chain links TRBV9 to TRBJ2-3; tentative D call: TRBD1 (5 bases). Germline V gives CDR1 SGDLS, CDR2 YYNGEE. Trimming stripped 4 bases from V and 3 bases from J, with 21 bases between. This CDR3 region has 17 residues. The CDR3 DNA reads TGTGCCAGCAGCCCTCCCTGGGGCAGGGCGACGACAGATACGCAGTATTTT. Its translation is CASSPPWGRATTDTQYF.

The J gene is TRBJ2-2, the V gene TRBV7-6; TRBD2 matches at 11 bases. Germline V gene data show CDR1 as SGHVS and CDR2 as FNYEAQ. This CDR3 region has 15 residues. J gave up 4 bases and V 8 bases, and 6 bases lay outside the gene matches. The CDR3 protein is CASGLAGGGTGELFF. CDR3 in DNA: TGTGCCAGCGGGCTAGCGGGGGGAGGCACCGGGGAGCTGTTTTTT.

This chain joins TRBV19 and TRBJ2-3; 9 nucleotides line up with TRBD2. Germline-derived CDR1 and CDR2 are LNHDA and SQIVND (reference sequence). With V trimmed by 9 bases and J by 1 base, 17 bases remained unmatched. This CDR3 has 18 residues. The CDR3 DNA is TGTGCCAGCGGATCTCCTCGCGCGGGAGGGCCAGGCACAGATACGCAGTATTTT. Its translation: CASGSPRAGGPGTDTQYF.

The genes are TRBV7-2 and TRBJ1-2; D is possibly TRBD1 (5 bases). CDR1 is SGHTA, CDR2 FQGNSA, per germline. The CDR3 extends over 13 amino acids. V was clipped by 4 bases and J by 3 bases, with 9 bases between them. CDR3 nucleotides: TGTGCCAGCAGCTCCCGGGGGGACTATGGCTACACCTTC. This sequence encodes CASSSRGDYGYTF.